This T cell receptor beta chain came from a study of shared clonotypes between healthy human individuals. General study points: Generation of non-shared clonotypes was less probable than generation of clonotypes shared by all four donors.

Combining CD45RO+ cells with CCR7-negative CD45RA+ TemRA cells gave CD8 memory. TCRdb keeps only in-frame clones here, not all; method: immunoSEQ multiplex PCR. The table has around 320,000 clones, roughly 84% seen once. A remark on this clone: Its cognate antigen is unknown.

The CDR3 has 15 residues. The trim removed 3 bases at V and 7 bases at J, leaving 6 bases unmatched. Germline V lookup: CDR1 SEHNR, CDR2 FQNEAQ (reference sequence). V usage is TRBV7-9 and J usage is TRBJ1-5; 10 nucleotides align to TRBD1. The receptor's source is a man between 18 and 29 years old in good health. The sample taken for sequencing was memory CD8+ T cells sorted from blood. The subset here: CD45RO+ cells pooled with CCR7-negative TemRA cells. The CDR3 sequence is CASSLGQGMEQPQHF. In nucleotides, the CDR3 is TGTGCCAGCAGCTTGGGACAGGGGATGGAACAGCCCCAGCATTTT.